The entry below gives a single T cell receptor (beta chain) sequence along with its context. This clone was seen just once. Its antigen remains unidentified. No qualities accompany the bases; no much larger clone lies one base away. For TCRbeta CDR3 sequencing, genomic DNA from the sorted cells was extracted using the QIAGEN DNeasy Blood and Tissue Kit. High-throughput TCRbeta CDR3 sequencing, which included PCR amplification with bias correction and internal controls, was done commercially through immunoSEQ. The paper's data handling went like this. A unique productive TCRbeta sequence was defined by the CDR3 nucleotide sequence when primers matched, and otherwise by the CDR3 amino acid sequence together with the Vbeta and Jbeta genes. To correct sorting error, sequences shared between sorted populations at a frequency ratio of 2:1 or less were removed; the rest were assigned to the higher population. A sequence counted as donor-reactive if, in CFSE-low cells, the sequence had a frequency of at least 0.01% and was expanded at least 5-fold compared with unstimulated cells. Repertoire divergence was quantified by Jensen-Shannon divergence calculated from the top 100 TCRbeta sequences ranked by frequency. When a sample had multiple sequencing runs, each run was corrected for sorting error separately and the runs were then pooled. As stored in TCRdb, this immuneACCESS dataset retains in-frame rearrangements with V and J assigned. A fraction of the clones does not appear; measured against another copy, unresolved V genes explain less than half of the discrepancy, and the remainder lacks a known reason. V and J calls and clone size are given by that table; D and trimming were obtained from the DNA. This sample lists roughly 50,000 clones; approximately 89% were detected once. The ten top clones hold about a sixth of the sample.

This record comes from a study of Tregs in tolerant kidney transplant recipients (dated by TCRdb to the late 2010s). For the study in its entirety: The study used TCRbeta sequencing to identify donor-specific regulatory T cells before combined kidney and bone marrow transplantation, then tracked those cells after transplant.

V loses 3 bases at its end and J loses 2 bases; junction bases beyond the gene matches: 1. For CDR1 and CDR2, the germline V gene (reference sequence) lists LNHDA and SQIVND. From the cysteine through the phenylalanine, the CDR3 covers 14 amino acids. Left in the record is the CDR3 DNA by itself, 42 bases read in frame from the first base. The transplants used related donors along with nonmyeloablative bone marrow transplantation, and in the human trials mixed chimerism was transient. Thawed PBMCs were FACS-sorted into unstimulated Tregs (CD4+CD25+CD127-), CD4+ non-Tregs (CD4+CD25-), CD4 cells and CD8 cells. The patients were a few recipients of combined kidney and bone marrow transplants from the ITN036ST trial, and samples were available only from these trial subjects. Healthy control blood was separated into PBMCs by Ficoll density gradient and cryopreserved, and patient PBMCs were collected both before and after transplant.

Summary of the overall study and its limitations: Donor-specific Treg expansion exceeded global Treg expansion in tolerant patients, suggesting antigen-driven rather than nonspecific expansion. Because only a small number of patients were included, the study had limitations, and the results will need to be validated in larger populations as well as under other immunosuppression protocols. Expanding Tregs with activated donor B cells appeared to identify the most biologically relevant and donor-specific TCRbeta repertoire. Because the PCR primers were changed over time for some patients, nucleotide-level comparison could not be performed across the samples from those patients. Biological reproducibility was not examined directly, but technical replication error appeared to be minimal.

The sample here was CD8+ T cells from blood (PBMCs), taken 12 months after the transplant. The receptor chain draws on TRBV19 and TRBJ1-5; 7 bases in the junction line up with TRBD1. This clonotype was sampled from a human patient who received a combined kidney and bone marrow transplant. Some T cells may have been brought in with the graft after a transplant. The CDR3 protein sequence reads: CASSMGQRNQPQHF. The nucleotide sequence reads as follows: TGTGCCAGTAGTATGGGACAGCGCAATCAGCCCCAGCATTTT.